These 15 T cell receptor beta chains share one sample of origin, sequenced in a study of graft-versus-host responses after intestinal transplantation. TCRdb keeps only in-frame clones here, not all; method: immunoSEQ multiplex PCR. The sample consists of about 6,400 clones, 83% of them appearing once. Lymphocytes (intraepithelial and lamina propria) were released by processing the graft tissue. Sequences were derived from ileum tissue, sampled 300 to 320 days after intestinal transplant. The receptors derive from a human patient who received an intestinal transplant, so some T cells may come from the graft donor.

The chain couples TRBV6-1 to TRBJ2-3, with 9 bases aligning to TRBD1. The CDR3 extends over 15 amino acids. J gave up 5 bases and V 6 bases, and 9 bases lay outside the gene matches. CDR1 is MNHNS and CDR2 is SASEGT in the germline V gene. CDR3 in DNA: TGTGCCAGCAGAAAAACAGGGGGCTCAATAGATACGCAGTATTTT. This encodes CASRKTGGSIDTQYF.

The CDR3 loop is CASSLAGNGEKLFF. In DNA, the CDR3 is TGTGCCAGCAGCTTAGCAGGGAATGGAGAAAAACTGTTTTTT. This rearrangement joins TRBV7-9 to TRBJ1-4; no clear D. This CDR3 region has 14 residues. Trimming cost V 0 bases and J 8 bases, with 10 bases left between them. Germline loops: CDR1 SEHNR, CDR2 FQNEAQ (reference sequence).

The chain joins TRBV6-4 to TRBJ2-2, with a weak D call TRBD1 (6 bases). This CDR3 comprises 13 residues. Germline V gene sequence: CDR1 MRHNA, CDR2 SNTAGT. Between the trimmed V and J ends, which lost 4 bases and 3 bases, there was a span of 6 bases. CDR3 DNA: TGTGCCAGCAGTGGACAGGACACCGGGGAGCTGTTTTTT. Its protein product is CASSGQDTGELFF.

This chain uses TRBV10-3 with TRBJ2-1, with 7 nucleotides matching TRBD1. Germline CDR1 reads ENHRY; CDR2 reads SYGVKD. The CDR3 has 12 residues. Unmatched junction bases numbered 6, after V lost 6 bases and J lost 10 bases. CDR3 sequence (DNA): TGTGCCATCAGGGAACAGGGGCAAGAGCAGTTCTTC. Encoded protein: CAIREQGQEQFF.

V gene TRBV6-1 combines with J gene TRBJ1-6; D remains unclear. The CDR3 totals 12 residues. V was cut by 8 bases and J by 2 bases, with 4 bases left in between. In germline, CDR1 is MNHNS, CDR2 SASEGT. The CDR3 DNA reads as TGTGCCAGCGGGACCTATAATTCACCCCTCCACTTT. Protein product: CASGTYNSPLHF.

Only one count was recorded for this clone. The chain carries TRBV4-3 and TRBJ1-2; D gene uncertain. The CDR3 runs 17 residues. CDR1 and CDR2 from the germline V gene are LGHNA and YSLEER. V lost 5 bases and J 4 bases, leaving 23 bases between the germline ends. CDR3 protein: CASSSLRRRRKTYGYTF. As DNA, the CDR3 is TGCGCCAGCAGCTCCTTAAGAAGACGTCGAAAGACCTATGGCTACACCTTC.

The genes are TRBV21-1 and TRBJ2-3; the table assigns TRBD1, which was not confirmed against the DNA. TRBV21-1 is described as a pseudogene. The CDR3 is 15 amino acids. CDR3 protein: CASSSGQAPSDTQYF. The CDR3 DNA reads TGTGCCAGCAGCTCGGGACAAGCCCCCTCGGATACGCAGTATTTT.

The chain is built from TRBV4-1 and TRBJ1-3; TRBD1 might be the D (6 bases). The CDR3 sequence is 15 residues long. The germline CDR1 and CDR2 sequences are MGHRA and YSYEKL. Trimming pared 0 bases from V and 4 bases from J, leaving 10 bases between. The CDR3 nucleotides read TGCGCCAGCAGCCAAGATACAGGGATAGGAAACACCATATATTTT. Its translation: CASSQDTGIGNTIYF.

The chain couples TRBV7-8 to TRBJ1-5; TRBD1 matches at 7 bases. The CDR3 runs to 16 residues. Per germline, CDR1 SGHVS and CDR2 FQNEAQ. Trimming took 5 bases from V and 5 from J; bases not matched to a gene: 12. CDR3 in DNA: TGTGCCAGCAGCCTTAGGTTGGGACAGCCTTATCAGCCCCAGCATTTT. Protein product: CASSLRLGQPYQPQHF. The entire variable domain, with the rest obtained from reference TRBV7-8 and TRBJ1-5, is as follows: GAGVSQSPRYKVAKRGQDVALRCDPISGHVSLFWYQQALGQGPEFLTYFQNEAQLDKSGLPSDRFFAERPEGSVSTLKIQRTQQEDSAVYLCASSLRLGQPYQPQHFGDGTRLSIL.

The rearrangement uses TRBV2 and TRBJ1-4, with 7 bases lining up with TRBD1. The J segment lost 4 bases and the V segment lost 3 bases, leaving 2 bases of the junction unmatched. The V gene's germline CDR1 is SNHLY and CDR2 FYNNEI. CDR3 size: 14 residues. Written as DNA, the CDR3 is TGTGCCAGCAGTGAGGACAGGAGTAATGAAAAACTGTTTTTT. It specifies CASSEDRSNEKLFF.

In this sample, this clone turned up once. The rearrangement links TRBV6-4 to TRBJ2-1; no firm D call. The CDR3 totals 15 residues. Deletions cut 8 bases from V and 4 bases from J, with 18 bases between. Germline V lookup: CDR1 MRHNA, CDR2 SNTAGT. DNA of the CDR3: TGTGCCAGCGTCTCCGAGCCCTATGAATACAATGAGCAGTTCTTC. Translating gives CASVSEPYEYNEQFF.

This clone was observed once. The V gene is TRBV6-5, the J gene TRBJ1-1, with D possibly TRBD1 on 6 matching bases. Germline V gene lookup returns CDR1 MNHEY and CDR2 SVGAGI. This CDR3 has 14 amino acids. Between the trimmed V and J ends, which lost 6 bases and 0 bases, there was a span of 11 bases. The CDR3 DNA follows: TGTGCCAGCAGACTCGGACAGCTGAACACTGAAGCTTTCTTT. Translating gives CASRLGQLNTEAFF.

The rearrangement uses TRBV18 and TRBJ2-1; D ambiguous. V was trimmed by 2 bases and J by 9 bases, leaving 14 bases between them. Germline lookup yields CDR1 KGHSH and CDR2 LQKENI. The CDR3 is 14 residues long. The CDR3 here is CASSPAPLYPEQFF. CDR3 in DNA: TGTGCCAGCTCACCAGCCCCCTTATACCCTGAGCAGTTCTTC.

This chain uses TRBV5-1 with TRBJ1-2, with a possible D match to TRBD1 (5 bases). The V end lost 7 bases, the J end lost 4 bases, and 20 bases lay between the germline ends. The CDR3 spans 15 residues. Germline V CDR1 and CDR2: SGHRS, YFSETQ. The CDR3 DNA reads TGCGCCAGCGAGGGGACGGTTCGAAAGACCTATGGCTACACCTTC. This gives the protein CASEGTVRKTYGYTF.

In its sample, this clone ranks as large. J is TRBJ1-6 and V is TRBV7-9; tentative D call: TRBD1 (6 bases). The CDR3 runs 15 residues. V was shortened by 5 bases and J by 5 bases, with 13 bases between the two germline ends. Germline V lookup: CDR1 SEHNR, CDR2 FQNEAQ (reference sequence). This CDR3 reads CASSPGQFNNSPLHF. The CDR3 nucleotides are TGTGCCAGCAGCCCTGGACAGTTTAATAATTCACCCCTCCACTTT.